The 12 T cell receptor beta chains presented below share a single source sample, sequenced in a study of blood T cell repertoires in COVID-19. Data came from immunoSEQ multiplex PCR; TCRdb stores just in-frame clones and leaves some out. In the table there are roughly 280,000 clones, 80% to 90% of which are singletons. Sample: PBMCs or T cells enriched from blood (not recorded which). These receptors were obtained from a woman between 18 and 30 years old who had recovered from COVID-19.

This clone was recorded a few times. J is TRBJ1-2 and V is TRBV14; D is unclear. V was shortened by 1 base and J by 1 base, with 7 bases between the two germline ends. Germline lookup yields CDR1 SGHDN and CDR2 FVKESK. The CDR3 sequence is 14 residues long. CDR3 sequence reads: CASSQGGFNYGYTF. CDR3 nucleotide sequence: TGTGCCAGCAGCCAAGGAGGCTTTAACTATGGCTACACCTTC. The complete variable domain, with remaining parts taken from reference TRBV14 and TRBJ1-2, reads EAGVTQFPSHSVIEKGQTVTLRCDPISGHDNLYWYRRVMGKEIKFLLHFVKESKQDESGMPNNRFLAERTGGTYSTLKVQPAELEDSGVYFCASSQGGFNYGYTFGSGTRLTVV.

This clone was found once. The sample carries other DNA sequences with the same CDR3. The CDR3 sequence is CASSPGLAGGSDTQYF. The CDR3 DNA reads TGTGCCAGCAGTCCCGGACTAGCGGGGGGATCGGATACGCAGTATTTT. V and J are TRBV27 and TRBJ2-3; 14 positions match TRBD2. Trimming removed 5 bases from V and 6 bases from J; junction bases left unmatched: 7. Looked up from germline, CDR1 is MNHEY and CDR2 is SMNVEV (reference sequence). This CDR3 comprises 16 residues.

The genes are TRBV19 and TRBJ1-2; a possible D gene is TRBD1 (5 bases). V was trimmed by 5 bases and J by 2 bases, leaving 18 bases between them. The CDR3 consists of 16 residues. Looked up from germline, CDR1 is LNHDA and CDR2 is SQIVND (reference sequence). CDR3 nucleotides: TGTGCCAGTAGTCCCCACCGACAGCTACTAAACTATGGCTACACCTTC. It yields the protein CASSPHRQLLNYGYTF.

The V gene is TRBV7-9, the J gene TRBJ2-5, with a possible D match to TRBD1 (6 bases). The V gene lost 2 bases and the J gene lost 3 bases, with 7 bases spanning the gap. This CDR3 comprises 13 residues. Germline CDR1 is SEHNR and CDR2 is FQNEAQ (reference sequence). The CDR3 region has the DNA TGTGCCAGCAGCTTATCAGGGGAAGAGACCCAGTACTTC. It codes for CASSLSGEETQYF.

The genes are TRBV5-4 and TRBJ2-7, with TRBD2 matching over 9 bases. Germline loops: CDR1 SGHNT, CDR2 YYREEE (reference sequence). The CDR3 is 15 amino acids. The V segment lost 4 bases and the J segment 2 bases; nucleotides outside the gene matches: 7. Written as DNA, the CDR3 is TGTGCCAGCAGCCCGGGGGCGGGGGGGGCCTACGAGCAGTACTTC. It is translated as CASSPGAGGAYEQYF. Full variable domain (outside the CDR3, taken from reference TRBV5-4 and TRBJ2-7): ETGVTQSPTHLIKTRGQQVTLRCSSQSGHNTVSWYQQALGQGPQFIFQYYREEENGRGNFPPRFSGLQFPNYSSELNVNALELDDSALYLCASSPGAGGAYEQYFGPGTRLTVT.

The rearrangement links TRBV28 to TRBJ1-5; D possibly corresponds to TRBD1 (6 bases). V lost 7 bases to trimming and J lost 6 bases, with 16 bases between them. The CDR3 runs to 14 residues. The germline V gene encodes CDR1 MDHEN and CDR2 SYDVKM. CDR3 amino acids: CASINRDIPQPQHF. CDR3 in DNA: TGTGCCAGCATTAACCGGGACATACCTCAGCCCCAGCATTTT.

This clone was counted a single time. The genes are TRBV28 and TRBJ1-5; D remains unclear. V was shortened by 3 bases and J by 7 bases, with 7 bases between the two germline ends. CDR1 and CDR2 (germline): MDHEN, SYDVKM. This CDR3 is 12 amino acids long. This chain's CDR3 is CASSFGEQPQHF. CDR3 sequence (DNA): TGTGCCAGCAGTTTCGGGGAACAGCCCCAGCATTTT.

The chain couples TRBV7-2 to TRBJ1-2; D gene unclear. This CDR3 is 14 amino acids long. In germline, CDR1 is SGHTA, CDR2 FQGNSA. V lost 1 base to trimming and J lost 8 bases, with 14 bases between them. CDR3 bases: TGTGCCAGCAGCTTAGATGCGCCTATCGTCGGCTACACCTTC. Translating it yields CASSLDAPIVGYTF.

The gene calls are TRBV9 and TRBJ2-7, with a possible D match to TRBD2 (6 bases). Germline V gene data show CDR1 as SGDLS and CDR2 as YYNGEE. V shed 4 bases and J shed 6 bases, with 14 bases lying between them. The CDR3 is 13 residues long. The CDR3: CASSTRRGGEQYF. The CDR3 DNA reads as TGTGCCAGCAGCACCCGGCGGGGAGGCGAGCAGTACTTC. The whole variable domain, remainder taken from reference TRBV9 and TRBJ2-7, is DSGVTQTPKHLITATGQRVTLRCSPRSGDLSVYWYQQSLDQGLQFLIQYYNGEERAKGNILERFSAQQFPDLHSELNLSSLELGDSALYFCASSTRRGGEQYFGPGTRLTVT.

The chain recombines TRBV21-1 with TRBJ2-3; the table's D gene call, TRBD2, was not cross checked with the DNA. TRBV21-1 is a listed pseudogene. The CDR3 extends over 17 amino acids. The CDR3 region has the DNA TGTGCCAGCACAGCAAAGAGTAGCGGGGGGCCCACAGATACGCAGTATTTT. It specifies CASTAKSSGGPTDTQYF.

The chain has TRBV5-8 and TRBJ1-2; no clear D. The CDR3 totals 15 residues. The V and J ends lost 2 bases and 1 base respectively, with 12 bases between them. Per germline, CDR1 SGHTS and CDR2 YDEGEE. The DNA for the CDR3 is TGTGCCAGCAGCTTCACAGAGAGATTTAACTATGGCTACACCTTC. Encoded protein: CASSFTERFNYGYTF.

Regarding this clone: This same CDR3 is encoded by further DNA sequences in the sample. The chain links TRBV27 to TRBJ1-2; 10 bases are shared with TRBD1. The V gene's germline CDR1 is MNHEY and CDR2 SMNVEV (reference sequence). The ends lost 6 bases at V and 6 bases at J; junction bases unmatched: 4. The CDR3 is 13 amino acids. In DNA form, the CDR3 reads TGTGCCAGCAGCCTCGGGACAGGGGATGGCTACACCTTC. It codes for CASSLGTGDGYTF.